This entry lists 19 T cell receptor beta chains sequenced from one sample in a study of cytomegalovirus exposure and HLA in healthy donors. Measured with immunoSEQ multiplex PCR; TCRdb has only the in-frame clones, and not every one. This table holds 97,000 or so clones, 70% to 90% found once. The material sequenced was PBMCs. The source is a woman in her thirties in good health and CMV-seronegative.

This chain links TRBV9 with TRBJ2-7, with D perhaps matching TRBD1 (5 bases). The CDR3 consists of 13 residues. Germline V CDR1 and CDR2: SGDLS, YYNGEE. Trimming pared 1 base from V and 6 bases from J, leaving 11 bases between. The DNA of the CDR3 is TGTGCCAGCAGCGTACAGGACACAACCGAGCAGTACTTC. It encodes CASSVQDTTEQYF.

Written as DNA, the CDR3 is TGTGCCAGCAGCTTCCTAACTCAGCCCCAGCATTTT. Residues: CASSFLTQPQHF. V and J are TRBV13 and TRBJ1-5; D remains ambiguous. Trimming removed 3 bases from V and 6 bases from J, with 6 bases in between. This CDR3 has 12 amino acids. The germline V gene encodes CDR1 PRHDT and CDR2 FYEKMQ (reference sequence). The full variable domain, in which reference TRBV13 and TRBJ1-5 provide the parts outside the CDR3, is AAGVIQSPRHLIKEKRETATLKCYPIPRHDTVYWYQQGPGQDPQFLISFYEKMQSDKGSIPDRFSAQQFSDYHSELNMSSLELGDSALYFCASSFLTQPQHFGDGTRLSIL.

This chain links TRBV6-1 with TRBJ1-1, with 11 bases that match TRBD1. Per germline, CDR1 MNHNS and CDR2 SASEGT. This CDR3 region has 16 residues. V shed 3 bases and J 0 bases; nucleotides not matched to a gene: 3. The CDR3 sequence: CASSDRTGGMNTEAFF. CDR3 bases: TGTGCCAGCAGTGACCGGACAGGGGGCATGAACACTGAAGCTTTCTTT.

V is TRBV2 and J is TRBJ2-3, with TRBD2 as a possible D gene (5 bases). Germline loops: CDR1 SNHLY, CDR2 FYNNEI. The V and J ends lost 6 bases and 0 bases respectively, with 7 bases between them. The CDR3 loop spans 13 amino acids. The CDR3 nucleotides read TGTGCCAGCAGGGGCGGGAGCACAGATACGCAGTATTTT. Translation: CASRGGSTDTQYF.

The V call is TRBV6-5, the J call TRBJ2-4, with D tentatively TRBD2 (5 bases). Deletions cut 0 bases from V and 5 bases from J, with 11 bases between. CDR1 is MNHEY, CDR2 SVGAGI, per germline. The CDR3 covers 15 residues. CDR3 sequence (DNA): TGTGCCAGCAGTTACTCGGGAGCGTCGGAAAACATTCAGTACTTC. It translates to CASSYSGASENIQYF.

The chain links TRBV25-1 to TRBJ2-7; D is uncertain. CDR3 length: 15 residues. V gave up 2 bases and J gave up 2 bases, with 13 bases separating them. CDR1 MGHDK and CDR2 SYGVNS come from the germline V gene. CDR3 nucleotides: TGTGCCAGCAGTGAAGGCCCGACGGGTACCTACGAGCAGTACTTC. Translation gives CASSEGPTGTYEQYF.

The chain employs TRBV27 and TRBJ2-1, with 7 bases matching TRBD2. Germline CDR1 and CDR2: MNHEY and SMNVEV (reference sequence). J lost 3 bases, V lost 6 bases, and 14 bases had no gene match. The CDR3 contains 17 residues. The DNA for the CDR3 is TGTGCCAGCAGCCCTAGGGGAGGGGTCCCGGGCTACAATGAGCAGTTCTTC. It translates to CASSPRGGVPGYNEQFF.

This clone was seen once. The rearrangement links TRBV4-3 to TRBJ2-7, with TRBD1 identical over 10 bases. V dropped 1 base and J dropped 2; count of bases not matched to a gene: 5. Germline-derived CDR1 and CDR2 are LGHNA and YSLEER. This CDR3 is built from 16 residues. CDR3 region: CASSQAQGTGAYEQYF. CDR3 coding DNA: TGCGCCAGCAGCCAAGCCCAGGGGACAGGGGCCTACGAGCAGTACTTC.

The chain is built from TRBV29-1 and TRBJ2-7; 7 bases are a match to TRBD1. CDR3 length: 11 amino acids. Per germline, CDR1 SQVTM and CDR2 ANQGSEA. Trimming cost V 4 bases and J 3 bases; bases outside gene matches: 0. The chain's CDR3 is CSVGDSYEQYF. The CDR3 nucleotides are TGCAGCGTTGGGGACAGCTACGAGCAGTACTTC.

Here the CDR3 reads CSPQTASDTQYF. As DNA, the CDR3 is TGCAGCCCGCAGACAGCTTCAGATACGCAGTATTTT. The chain uses TRBV29-1 and TRBJ2-3; perhaps TRBD1 as D (5 bases). V dropped 8 bases and J dropped 4 bases, with 13 bases sitting between them. Germline V gene lookup returns CDR1 SQVTM and CDR2 ANQGSEA. The CDR3 spans 12 residues.

This chain connects TRBV10-3 to TRBJ2-7; D is undetermined. V was cut by 6 bases and J by 2 bases, with 5 bases left in between. The length of the CDR3 is 11 residues. Germline V gene sequence: CDR1 ENHRY, CDR2 SYGVKD. This chain's CDR3 is CAISVAYEQYF. The CDR3 DNA is TGTGCCATCAGCGTAGCCTACGAGCAGTACTTC.

The chain employs TRBV6-5 and TRBJ1-1, with TRBD1 matching 7 bases. The CDR3 spans 14 residues. The germline gives CDR1 MNHEY, CDR2 SVGAGI. V gave up 9 bases and J gave up 1 base; unmatched junction bases: 8. The CDR3 nucleotides are TGTGCCAGTATTGACAGGGCGGGGAACACTGAAGCTTTCTTT. Translating gives CASIDRAGNTEAFF.

V is TRBV4-2 and J is TRBJ2-5; D perhaps matches TRBD1 (8 bases). V lost 0 bases and J 5 bases, leaving 22 bases between the germline ends. The CDR3 runs to 18 residues. Germline loops: CDR1 LGHNA, CDR2 YNFKEQ. The CDR3 sequence: CASSQDYPQQGGWETQYF. The CDR3 nucleotides are TGTGCCAGCAGCCAAGACTACCCCCAACAGGGGGGGTGGGAGACCCAGTACTTC.

The CDR3 nucleotides read TGTGCCAGCAGTGTCGACAGGGTGAACACTGAAGCTTTCTTT. Translation: CASSVDRVNTEAFF. This sequence joins TRBV6-4 and TRBJ1-1; TRBD1 matches at 7 bases. This CDR3 comprises 14 residues. V lost 4 bases, J lost 0 bases, and 2 bases stayed unmatched. CDR1 MRHNA and CDR2 SNTAGT come from the germline V gene.

The chain has TRBV11-3 and TRBJ2-1; 7 nucleotides match TRBD2. Germline assignment: CDR1 SGHNT and CDR2 YENEEA. Trimming removed 1 base from V and 3 bases from J; junction bases left unmatched: 6. This CDR3 comprises 16 residues. This CDR3 is CASSLGLGGIYNEQFF. The CDR3 DNA reads TGTGCCAGCAGCTTAGGTCTCGGGGGGATCTACAATGAGCAGTTCTTC.

CDR3 region: CASSVEGVGTEAFF. CDR3 bases: TGTGCCAGCAGCGTGGAGGGTGTGGGCACTGAAGCTTTCTTT. The V and J genes are TRBV9 and TRBJ1-1, with D unresolved. The CDR3 has 14 amino acids. Trimming stripped 2 bases from V and 4 bases from J, with 12 bases between. Per the germline V gene, CDR1 is SGDLS and CDR2 is YYNGEE.

The gene calls are TRBV19 and TRBJ2-3; a weak D match, TRBD2 (7 bases). Trimming stripped 7 bases from V and 2 bases from J, with 13 bases between. The CDR3 is 14 residues long. Germline V gene sequence: CDR1 LNHDA, CDR2 SQIVND (reference sequence). This chain's CDR3 is CASNLGGATDTQYF. DNA for the CDR3: TGTGCCAGTAACCTTGGGGGGGCCACAGATACGCAGTATTTT.

The chain couples TRBV25-1 to TRBJ1-2; the D is unclear. The ends were cut back, 7 bases at V and 5 bases at J, with 11 bases in the middle. The CDR3 consists of 12 residues. Germline values: CDR1 MGHDK, CDR2 SYGVNS. Here the CDR3 reads CASKDGVYGYTF. The CDR3 region has the DNA TGTGCCAGCAAGGACGGGGTTTATGGCTACACCTTC.

The gene calls are TRBV6-6 and TRBJ2-1; perhaps TRBD1 as D (7 bases). From germline, CDR1 is MNHNY and CDR2 SVGAGI (reference sequence). The length of the CDR3 is 15 residues. The V gene lost 6 bases and the J gene lost 4 bases, with 16 bases spanning the gap. CDR3 bases: TGTGCCAGCAGCTCCGGAGGGGGCTTATACAATGAGCAGTTCTTC. Its translation: CASSSGGGLYNEQFF.